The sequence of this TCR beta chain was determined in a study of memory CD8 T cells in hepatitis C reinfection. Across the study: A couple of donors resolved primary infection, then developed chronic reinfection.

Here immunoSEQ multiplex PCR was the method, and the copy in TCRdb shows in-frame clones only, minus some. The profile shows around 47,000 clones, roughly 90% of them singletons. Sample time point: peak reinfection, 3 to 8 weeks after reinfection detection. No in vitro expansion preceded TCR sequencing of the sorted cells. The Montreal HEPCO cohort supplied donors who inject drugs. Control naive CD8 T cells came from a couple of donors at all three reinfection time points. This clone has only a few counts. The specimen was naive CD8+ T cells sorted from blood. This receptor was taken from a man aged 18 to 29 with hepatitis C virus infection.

In DNA form, the CDR3 reads TGTGCCAGCAGGCCCGGGACTAGCGGACGGCAGTACTTC. Encoded protein: CASRPGTSGRQYF. The rearrangement joins TRBV6-1 to TRBJ2-7; 11 bases are a match to TRBD2. Looked up from germline, CDR1 is MNHNS and CDR2 is SASEGT. The CDR3 consists of 13 residues. J gave up 9 bases and V 6 bases, and 7 bases lay outside the gene matches.